This T cell receptor beta chain is from a study of shared clonotypes between healthy human individuals. Deletions cut 3 bases from V and 3 bases from J, with 15 bases between. Germline CDR1 and CDR2: SGHRS and YFSETQ. CDR3 length: 15 amino acids. Genomic DNA of every subset was divided equally among multiple immunoSEQ plates. Replicate PCRs for sorted subsets used approximately 190 ng DNA; this equaled about 30,000 T cell genomes. TCRdb keeps only in-frame clones here, not all; method: immunoSEQ multiplex PCR. The top ten hold around 0.37% of the sample, which has fewer than 2.5 million clones, 93% seen once.

This sequence was found in a man aged 18 to 30 in good health. Some clones in this sample may be carry-over from other donors' samples. The chain carries TRBV5-1 and TRBJ1-1, with D unresolved. Sequenced input: naive CD4+ T cells from PBMCs. The subset: CD45RA+ positively selected. CDR3 amino acids: CASSWNAGSDTEAFF. The CDR3 bases are TGCGCCAGCAGCTGGAATGCAGGATCGGACACTGAAGCTTTCTTT. The full variable domain, rest sourced from reference TRBV5-1 and TRBJ1-1, is KAGVTQTPRYLIKTRGQQVTLSCSPISGHRSVSWYQQTPGQGLQFLFEYFSETQRNKGNFPGRFSGRQFSNSRSEMNVSTLELGDSALYLCASSWNAGSDTEAFFGQGTRLTVV.